This T cell receptor (beta chain) was observed in a study of blood T cell repertoires in COVID-19. About the research overall: Italy, Spain and the United States were the sources of the convalescent and acute COVID-19 samples.

Participant age was roughly 18 to 89 years, and participants resided in fewer than 25 US areas. Which cohort a participant joined came from the clinical history participants gave. Trimming removed 2 bases at V and 4 bases at J, with 11 bases between. The CDR3 spans 15 residues. Looked up from germline, CDR1 is MNHEY and CDR2 is SMNVEV (reference sequence). Only in-frame clones appear in the TCRdb table, and some are missing; sequencing was by immunoSEQ multiplex PCR. The table lists over 250,000 clones, 89% of them singletons. Sequenced material: PBMCs or T cells enriched from blood (not recorded which). This rearrangement joins TRBV27 to TRBJ2-2; perhaps TRBD2 as D (6 bases). This sequence originates from a woman aged 55-69 years who had recovered from COVID-19. The chain's CDR3 is CASSLEAGGTGELFF. CDR3 nucleotides: TGTGCCAGCAGTTTAGAAGCGGGCGGCACCGGGGAGCTGTTTTTT.